This TCR beta chain comes out of a study of shared clonotypes between healthy human individuals. Method: immunoSEQ multiplex PCR; TCRdb's copy keeps in-frame clones and lacks some. The sample carries about 580,000 clones, roughly 98% recorded once. CDR1 is SGHVS, CDR2 FQNEAQ, per germline. V gave up 5 bases and J gave up 6 bases; unmatched junction bases: 21. The CDR3 length is 18 residues. Terminally differentiated effector memory CD45RA+ cells were left out of the naive CD8 fraction, which was CD45RO-negative and positively selected for CCR7. This sequence originates from a man aged 25-45 years in good health. The chain is built from TRBV7-8 and TRBJ2-7; 8 nucleotides match TRBD1. Sequenced input: naive CD8+ T cells sorted from blood. In DNA form, the CDR3 reads TGTGCCAGCAGCCTTTCCGGGACAGGCTATAGTAAAACTGGCGAGCAGTACTTC. This encodes CASSLSGTGYSKTGEQYF. Filled out from reference TRBV7-8 and TRBJ2-7, the complete variable domain reads GAGVSQSPRYKVAKRGQDVALRCDPISGHVSLFWYQQALGQGPEFLTYFQNEAQLDKSGLPSDRFFAERPEGSVSTLKIQRTQQEDSAVYLCASSLSGTGYSKTGEQYFGPGTRLTVT.